This T cell receptor beta chain is from a study of identical twins' blood T cells. The CDR3 runs 11 residues. Germline V CDR1 and CDR2: SQVTM, ANQGSEA. Notes on this clonotype: Germline is not matched at one junction end, which may reflect a read error.

TCRdb passed the 5' RACE reads through MiXCR, listing each CDR3 protein once. The data show hundreds of thousands of distinct CDR3 sequences, roughly 31% seen once. This chain links TRBV29-1 with TRBJ1-1; the D is unclear. The TCR sequence derives from a woman aged 18 to 55 in good health. Sequencing was carried out using PBMCs. CDR3 in DNA: TGCAGCGTCAGCTGGAACGCTGAAGCTTTCTTT. It specifies CSVSWNAEAFF.